Included here is one T cell receptor (beta chain) sequence, with context. The sample belongs to a study of blood T cell repertoires in COVID-19. On the study more broadly: Nucleic acid was either cDNA or gDNA, and it came from T cells, B-cell-depleted T cells, or PBMCs.

TCRdb's copy holds only in-frame clones and misses some; the assay was immunoSEQ multiplex PCR. The repertoire holds 25,000 to 40,000 clones, with 88% as singletons. From germline, CDR1 is MNHEY and CDR2 SVGAGI. The CDR3 runs 13 residues. V was cut by 2 bases and J by 4 bases, with 8 bases left in between. The clonotype comes from a human donor with active COVID-19. The donor label of this sample is uncertain. This chain connects TRBV6-5 to TRBJ1-2; D is undetermined. The sequenced material came from peripheral blood. CDR3 DNA sequence: TGTGCCAGCAGTTACACGGGTAGCTATGGCTACACCTTC. Protein product: CASSYTGSYGYTF.